This T cell receptor beta chain was sequenced in a study of a mutant IDH1 vaccine in newly diagnosed glioma. Study-wide findings and caveats: With respect to changes in top peripheral T cell clonotypes, pseudoprogression seemed unrelated.

Time point noted: baseline, week 1 (first vaccination visit). The treatment denotes: pre-vaccination baseline after standard-of-care therapy. As for this clone: The antigen is unknown.

Trimming at V came to 7 bases and at J to 0 bases, leaving 15 bases not matched to a gene. In germline, CDR1 is SQVTM, CDR2 ANQGSEA. This CDR3 has 20 residues. The protocol was immunoSEQ multiplex PCR, while the TCRdb copy is restricted to in-frame clones and leaves out a portion. The data show tens of thousands of clones, about 80% seen once. The origin of this receptor is a woman in her forties or fifties with glioma. This specimen was PBMCs, taken from a glioma patient treated with radiotherapy, temozolomide or both. J is TRBJ2-1 and V is TRBV29-1; the match to TRBD2 covers 16 bases. As DNA, the CDR3 is TGCAGCGGTTGGGGCGGGACTAGCGGGGGGGATGAGAGCTCCTACAATGAGCAGTTCTTC. Translating gives CSGWGGTSGGDESSYNEQFF.